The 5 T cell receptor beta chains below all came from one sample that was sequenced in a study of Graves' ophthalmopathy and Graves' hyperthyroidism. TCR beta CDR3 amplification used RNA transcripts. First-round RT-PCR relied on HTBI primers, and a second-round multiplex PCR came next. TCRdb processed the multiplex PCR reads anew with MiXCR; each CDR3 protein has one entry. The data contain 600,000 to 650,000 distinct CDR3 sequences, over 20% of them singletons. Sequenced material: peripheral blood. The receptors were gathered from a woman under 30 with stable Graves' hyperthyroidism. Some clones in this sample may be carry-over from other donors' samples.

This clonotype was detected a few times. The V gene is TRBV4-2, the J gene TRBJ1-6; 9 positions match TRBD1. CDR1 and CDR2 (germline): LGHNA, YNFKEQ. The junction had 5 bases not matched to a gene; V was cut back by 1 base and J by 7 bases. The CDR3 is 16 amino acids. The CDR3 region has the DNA TGTGCCAGCAGCCAAGTCGGGGGACAGGGCAATTCACCCCTCCACTTT. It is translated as CASSQVGGQGNSPLHF.

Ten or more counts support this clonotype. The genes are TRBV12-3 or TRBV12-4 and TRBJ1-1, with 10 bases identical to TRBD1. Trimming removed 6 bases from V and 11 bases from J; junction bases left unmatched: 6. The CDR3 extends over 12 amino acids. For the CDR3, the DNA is TGTGCCAGCAGCTTGACAGGGGGCCAGGCTTTCTTT. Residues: CASSLTGGQAFF.

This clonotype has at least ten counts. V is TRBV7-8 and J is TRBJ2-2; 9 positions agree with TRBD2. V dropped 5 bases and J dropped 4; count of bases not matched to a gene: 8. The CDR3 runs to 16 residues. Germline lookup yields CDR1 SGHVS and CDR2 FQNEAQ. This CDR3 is CASSQISGSPTGELFF. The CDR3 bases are TGTGCCAGCAGCCAGATTAGCGGGAGTCCCACCGGGGAGCTGTTTTTT.

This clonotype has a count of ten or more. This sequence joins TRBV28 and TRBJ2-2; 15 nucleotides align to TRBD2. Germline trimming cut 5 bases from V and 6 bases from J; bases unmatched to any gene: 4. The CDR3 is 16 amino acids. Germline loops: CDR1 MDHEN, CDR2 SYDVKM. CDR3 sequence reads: CASSGRTSGRAGELFF. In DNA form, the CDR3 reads TGTGCCAGCAGTGGACGGACTAGCGGGAGGGCCGGGGAGCTGTTTTTT.

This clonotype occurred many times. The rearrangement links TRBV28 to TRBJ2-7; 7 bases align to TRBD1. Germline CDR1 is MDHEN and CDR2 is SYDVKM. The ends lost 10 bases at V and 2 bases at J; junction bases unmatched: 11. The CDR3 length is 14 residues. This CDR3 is CAITGTVSPYEQYF. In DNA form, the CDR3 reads TGTGCCATCACCGGGACAGTTTCCCCCTACGAGCAGTACTTC. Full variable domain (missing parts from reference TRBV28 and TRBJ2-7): DVKVTQSSRYLVKRTGEKVFLECVQDMDHENMFWYRQDPGLGLRLIYFSYDVKMKEKGDIPEGYSVSREKKERFSLILESASTNQTSMYLCAITGTVSPYEQYFGPGTRLTVT.